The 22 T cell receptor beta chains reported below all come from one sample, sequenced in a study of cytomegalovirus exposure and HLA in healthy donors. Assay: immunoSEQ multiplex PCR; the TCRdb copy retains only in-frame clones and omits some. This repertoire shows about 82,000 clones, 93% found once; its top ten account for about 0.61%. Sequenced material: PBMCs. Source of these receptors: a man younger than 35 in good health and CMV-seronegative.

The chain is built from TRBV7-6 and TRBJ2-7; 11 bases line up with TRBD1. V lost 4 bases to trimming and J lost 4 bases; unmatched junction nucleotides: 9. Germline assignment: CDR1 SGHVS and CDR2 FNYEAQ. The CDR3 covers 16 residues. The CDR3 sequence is CASSWGQGVSIYEQYF. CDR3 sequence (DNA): TGTGCCAGCAGCTGGGGACAGGGGGTATCTATATACGAGCAGTACTTC.

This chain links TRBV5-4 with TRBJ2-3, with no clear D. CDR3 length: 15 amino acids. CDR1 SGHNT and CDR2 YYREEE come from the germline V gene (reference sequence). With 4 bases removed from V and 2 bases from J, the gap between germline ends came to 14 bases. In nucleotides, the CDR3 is TGTGCCAGCAGCCCTACTTCCGGTTACACAGATACGCAGTATTTT. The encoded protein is CASSPTSGYTDTQYF.

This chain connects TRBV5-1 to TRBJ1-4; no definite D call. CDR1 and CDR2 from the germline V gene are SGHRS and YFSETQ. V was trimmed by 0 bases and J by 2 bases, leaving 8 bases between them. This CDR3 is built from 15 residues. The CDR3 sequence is CASSLAAQTNEKLFF. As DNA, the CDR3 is TGCGCCAGCAGCTTGGCCGCTCAGACTAATGAAAAACTGTTTTTT.

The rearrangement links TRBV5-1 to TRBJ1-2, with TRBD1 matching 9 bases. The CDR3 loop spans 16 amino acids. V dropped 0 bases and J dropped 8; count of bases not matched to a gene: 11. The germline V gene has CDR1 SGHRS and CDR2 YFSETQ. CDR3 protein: CASSLEQGALKGGYTF. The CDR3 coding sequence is TGCGCCAGCAGCTTGGAACAGGGGGCGCTTAAGGGAGGCTACACCTTC.

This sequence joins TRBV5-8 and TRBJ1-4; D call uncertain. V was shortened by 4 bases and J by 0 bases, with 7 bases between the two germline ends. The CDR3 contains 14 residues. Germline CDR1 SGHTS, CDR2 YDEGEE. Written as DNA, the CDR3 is TGTGCCAGCAGCCCCGTTGCAACTAATGAAAAACTGTTTTTT. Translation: CASSPVATNEKLFF.

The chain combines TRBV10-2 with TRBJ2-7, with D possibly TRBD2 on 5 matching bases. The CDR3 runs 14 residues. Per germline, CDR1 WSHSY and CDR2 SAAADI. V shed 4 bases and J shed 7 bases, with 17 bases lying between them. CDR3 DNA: TGCGCCAGCAGTGGGACTGGCCCCGTTTGGGAGCAGTACTTC. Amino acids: CASSGTGPVWEQYF.

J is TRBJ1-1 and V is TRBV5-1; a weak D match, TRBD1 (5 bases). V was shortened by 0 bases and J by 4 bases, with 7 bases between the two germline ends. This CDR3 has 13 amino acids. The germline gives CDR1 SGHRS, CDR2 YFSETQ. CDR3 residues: CASSLVGVTEAFF. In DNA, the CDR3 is TGCGCCAGCAGCTTGGTAGGGGTCACTGAAGCTTTCTTT.

The CDR3 is CASSQERLAGGWTGELFF. In DNA form, the CDR3 reads TGTGCCAGCAGCCAAGAGAGGTTAGCGGGGGGTTGGACCGGGGAGCTGTTTTTT. V usage is TRBV4-2 and J usage is TRBJ2-2, with 10 bases that match TRBD2. Germline lookup yields CDR1 LGHNA and CDR2 YNFKEQ. V lost 0 bases, J lost 5 bases, and 9 bases stayed unmatched. The CDR3 consists of 18 residues.

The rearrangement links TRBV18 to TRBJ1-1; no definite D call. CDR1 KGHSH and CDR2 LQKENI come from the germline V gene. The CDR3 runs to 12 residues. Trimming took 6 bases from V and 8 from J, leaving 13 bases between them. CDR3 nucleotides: TGTGCCAGCTCCCCCCGATCCGGGGAAGCTTTCTTT. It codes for CASSPRSGEAFF.

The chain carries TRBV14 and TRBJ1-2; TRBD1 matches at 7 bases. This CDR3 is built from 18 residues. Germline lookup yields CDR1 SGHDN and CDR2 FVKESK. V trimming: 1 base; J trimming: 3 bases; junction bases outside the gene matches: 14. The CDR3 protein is CASSQVSKGQKQDYGYTF. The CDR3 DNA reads TGTGCCAGCAGCCAAGTCAGTAAGGGACAGAAACAGGACTATGGCTACACCTTC.

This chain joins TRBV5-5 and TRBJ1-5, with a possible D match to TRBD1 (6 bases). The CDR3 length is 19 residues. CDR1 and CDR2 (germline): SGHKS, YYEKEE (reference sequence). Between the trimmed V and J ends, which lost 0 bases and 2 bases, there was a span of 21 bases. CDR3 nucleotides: TGTGCCAGCAGCTTGGGCCCCGGCAGGGGAAGTAAGGGCAATCAGCCCCAGCATTTT. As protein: CASSLGPGRGSKGNQPQHF.

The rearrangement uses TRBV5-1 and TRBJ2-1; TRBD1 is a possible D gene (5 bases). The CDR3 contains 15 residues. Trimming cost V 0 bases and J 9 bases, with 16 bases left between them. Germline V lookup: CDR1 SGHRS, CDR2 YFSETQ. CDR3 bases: TGCGCCAGCAGCTTGGTTATAGGGGCAGAAGGTGAGCAGTTCTTC. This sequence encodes CASSLVIGAEGEQFF. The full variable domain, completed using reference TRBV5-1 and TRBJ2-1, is KAGVTQTPRYLIKTRGQQVTLSCSPISGHRSVSWYQQTPGQGLQFLFEYFSETQRNKGNFPGRFSGRQFSNSRSEMNVSTLELGDSALYLCASSLVIGAEGEQFFGPGTRLTVL.

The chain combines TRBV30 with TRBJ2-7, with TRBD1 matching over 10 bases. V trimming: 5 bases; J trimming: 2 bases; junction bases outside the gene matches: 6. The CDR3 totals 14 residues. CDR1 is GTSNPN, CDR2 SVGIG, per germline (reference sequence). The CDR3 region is CAWVGQGVPYEQYF. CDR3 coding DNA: TGTGCCTGGGTCGGACAGGGGGTCCCCTACGAGCAGTACTTC.

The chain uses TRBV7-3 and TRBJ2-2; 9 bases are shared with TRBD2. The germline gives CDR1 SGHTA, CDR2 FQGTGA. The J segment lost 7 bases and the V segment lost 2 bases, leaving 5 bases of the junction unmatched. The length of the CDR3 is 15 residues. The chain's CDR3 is CASSLDLAGNGELFF. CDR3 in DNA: TGTGCCAGCAGCTTAGATCTAGCGGGAAACGGGGAGCTGTTTTTT.

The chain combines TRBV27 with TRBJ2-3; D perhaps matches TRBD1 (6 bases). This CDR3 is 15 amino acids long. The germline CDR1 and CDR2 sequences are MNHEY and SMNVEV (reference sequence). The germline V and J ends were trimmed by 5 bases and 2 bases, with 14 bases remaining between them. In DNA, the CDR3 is TGTGCCAGCAGTAGCAAACAGGGTTCCACAGATACGCAGTATTTT. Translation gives CASSSKQGSTDTQYF.

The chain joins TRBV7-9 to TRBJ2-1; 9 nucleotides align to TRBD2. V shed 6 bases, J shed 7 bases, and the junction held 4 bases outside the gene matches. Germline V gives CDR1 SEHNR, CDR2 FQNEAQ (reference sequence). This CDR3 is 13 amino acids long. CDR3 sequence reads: CASRRLAENEQFF. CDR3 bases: TGTGCCAGCAGGAGACTAGCGGAGAATGAGCAGTTCTTC.

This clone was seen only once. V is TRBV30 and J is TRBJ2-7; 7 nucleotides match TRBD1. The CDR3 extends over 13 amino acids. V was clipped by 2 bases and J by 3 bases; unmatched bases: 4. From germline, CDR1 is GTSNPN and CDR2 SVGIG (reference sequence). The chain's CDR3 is CAWSRDRDYEQYF. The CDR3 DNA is TGTGCCTGGAGTCGAGACAGGGACTACGAGCAGTACTTC.

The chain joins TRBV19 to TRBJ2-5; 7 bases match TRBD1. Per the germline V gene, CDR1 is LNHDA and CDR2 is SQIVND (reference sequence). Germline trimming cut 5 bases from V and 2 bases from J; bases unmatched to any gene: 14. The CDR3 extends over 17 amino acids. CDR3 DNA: TGTGCCAGTAGTCCACACCGACAGGGAATGGAGCAAGAGACCCAGTACTTC. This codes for CASSPHRQGMEQETQYF.

The CDR3 reads CASSPEGLAAIWQYF. CDR3 nucleotides: TGTGCCAGCTCGCCAGAGGGGCTAGCGGCGATTTGGCAGTACTTC. The chain has TRBV6-1 and TRBJ2-7, with 7 bases aligning to TRBD2. The CDR3 length is 15 residues. Germline CDR1 is MNHNS and CDR2 is SASEGT. V trimming: 8 bases; J trimming: 9 bases; junction bases outside the gene matches: 19.

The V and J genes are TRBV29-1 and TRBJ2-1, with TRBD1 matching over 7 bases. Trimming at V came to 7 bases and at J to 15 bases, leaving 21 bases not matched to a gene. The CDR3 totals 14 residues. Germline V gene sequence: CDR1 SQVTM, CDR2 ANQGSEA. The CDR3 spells CSAMVPRQGRGMFF. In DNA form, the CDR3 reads TGCAGCGCCATGGTTCCCCGACAGGGACGGGGTATGTTCTTC.

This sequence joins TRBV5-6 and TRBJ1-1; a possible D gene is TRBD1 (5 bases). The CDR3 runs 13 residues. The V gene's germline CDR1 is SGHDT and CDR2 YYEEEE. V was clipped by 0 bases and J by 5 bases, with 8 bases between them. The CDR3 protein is CASSLAGKTEAFF. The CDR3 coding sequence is TGTGCCAGCAGCTTGGCAGGGAAAACTGAAGCTTTCTTT.

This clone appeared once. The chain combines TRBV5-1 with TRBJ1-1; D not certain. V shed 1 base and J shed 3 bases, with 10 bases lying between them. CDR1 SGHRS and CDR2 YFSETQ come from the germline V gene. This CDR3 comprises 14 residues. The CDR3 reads CASSLKVRYTEAFF. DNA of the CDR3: TGCGCCAGCAGCTTGAAGGTCAGGTACACTGAAGCTTTCTTT.